Shown below are 13 T cell receptor beta chains from a single sample sequenced in a study of regulatory T cells in long-lasting Graves disease. Time point in this sample: persistent/refractory GD, antithyroid drugs over 5 years with positive TRAb. Preparation of the TCR library used RNA extracted from PBMCs. TCR beta libraries were built with iRepertoire HTBI primers and Arm-PCR of CDR3 regions. TCRdb reprocessed the multiplex PCR reads via MiXCR and lists one record per CDR3 protein. The sample lists around 500,000 distinct CDR3 sequences; around 21% were seen once. This specimen was peripheral blood mononuclear cells (PBMCs), taken when the disease was refractory, from a patient treated with antithyroid drugs. The receptors derive from a female donor with Graves disease.

The rearrangement joins TRBV19 to TRBJ2-3; TRBD2 might be the D (5 bases). Trimming removed 8 bases from V and 3 bases from J, with 15 bases in between. In germline, CDR1 is LNHDA, CDR2 SQIVND (reference sequence). This CDR3 contains 14 residues. DNA for the CDR3: TGTGCCAGTTCTTGGCGGGCCTCGACAGATACGCAGTATTTT. Protein product: CASSWRASTDTQYF.

The chain is built from TRBV6-2 or TRBV6-3 and TRBJ2-1, with 8 bases fitting TRBD2. The ends lost 6 bases at V and 10 bases at J; junction bases unmatched: 8. Germline V gene data show CDR1 as MNHEY and CDR2 as SVGEGT. The CDR3 length is 13 residues. CDR3 nucleotides: TGTGCCAGCAGAGGGGGAGCGGGAGACGAGCAGTTCTTC. Its protein is CASRGGAGDEQFF.

This clonotype occurred many times. The chain uses TRBV6-2 or TRBV6-3 and TRBJ2-7, with 7 bases identical to TRBD2. V lost 6 bases and J lost 0; bases outside the gene matches: 11. Germline V gene data show CDR1 as MNHEY and CDR2 as SVGEGT. The CDR3 has 16 residues. The CDR3, as DNA: TGTGCCAGCAGCCATGTGCTAGCGGAAGGCTCCTACGAGCAGTACTTC. Translation gives CASSHVLAEGSYEQYF.

This clonotype has at least ten counts. The chain employs TRBV12-3 or TRBV12-4 and TRBJ2-5; TRBD2 matches at 7 bases. The CDR3 has 14 amino acids. J gave up 5 bases and V 7 bases, and 10 bases lay outside the gene matches. CDR3 sequence: CASTRGGFGETQYF. The CDR3 DNA sequence: TGTGCCAGCACGAGGGGAGGGTTTGGGGAGACCCAGTACTTC.

The J gene is TRBJ2-3, the V gene TRBV7-2, with 9 bases lining up with TRBD1. CDR3 length equals 19 residues. V lost 4 bases and J lost 5; bases outside the gene matches: 19. Germline V gene sequence: CDR1 SGHTA, CDR2 FQGNSA. CDR3 sequence reads: CASSSPRGQGLAGRDTQYF. For the CDR3, the DNA is TGTGCCAGCAGCTCCCCCCGGGGACAGGGTTTAGCCGGGCGAGATACGCAGTATTTT.

Many counts were recorded for this clonotype. This rearrangement joins TRBV20-1 to TRBJ1-1; 7 bases map to TRBD1. CDR1 DFQATT and CDR2 SNEGSKA come from the germline V gene (reference sequence). The CDR3 extends over 13 amino acids. The ends lost 5 bases at V and 4 bases at J; junction bases unmatched: 7. CDR3 sequence: CSAGTGVVTEAFF. The CDR3 DNA is TGCAGTGCTGGTACAGGGGTAGTCACTGAAGCTTTCTTT.

The chain uses TRBV5-1 and TRBJ2-2, with TRBD1 as a possible D gene (6 bases). The CDR3 consists of 17 residues. V was shortened by 4 bases and J by 0 bases, with 16 bases between the two germline ends. In germline, CDR1 is SGHRS, CDR2 YFSETQ. The CDR3 nucleotides are TGCGCCAGCAGCCGAACCTCAGGGGCTTCGAACACCGGGGAGCTGTTTTTT. Its translation is CASSRTSGASNTGELFF.

This clonotype was counted at least ten times. J is TRBJ2-7 and V is TRBV28; 11 nucleotides match TRBD2. Trimming removed 8 bases from V and 7 bases from J; junction bases left unmatched: 10. CDR1 MDHEN and CDR2 SYDVKM come from the germline V gene. The CDR3 totals 14 residues. CDR3 loop: CASGRRGLADEQYF. CDR3 DNA: TGTGCCAGCGGGAGGAGGGGACTAGCGGATGAGCAGTACTTC.

In its sample, this clonotype was seen many times. V usage is TRBV3-1 and J usage is TRBJ1-1; unclear D gene. Trimming stripped 3 bases from V and 5 bases from J, with 10 bases between. Germline V CDR1 and CDR2: LGHDT, YNNKEL (reference sequence). This CDR3 is 13 amino acids long. The CDR3 reads CASSQDGRTEAFF. DNA for the CDR3: TGTGCCAGCAGCCAGGACGGAAGGACTGAAGCTTTCTTT.

The V gene is TRBV9, the J gene TRBJ2-3, with 13 positions matching TRBD2. Germline V gene sequence: CDR1 SGDLS, CDR2 YYNGEE. The CDR3 spans 16 residues. V shed 3 bases, J shed 2 bases, and the junction held 3 bases outside the gene matches. The CDR3: CASSGTSGGLTDTQYF. DNA of the CDR3: TGTGCCAGCAGCGGGACTAGCGGGGGTCTCACAGATACGCAGTATTTT. Drawing the rest from reference TRBV9 and TRBJ2-3, the complete variable domain is DSGVTQTPKHLITATGQRVTLRCSPRSGDLSVYWYQQSLDQGLQFLIQYYNGEERAKGNILERFSAQQFPDLHSELNLSSLELGDSALYFCASSGTSGGLTDTQYFGPGTRLTVL.

At least ten counts were recorded for this clonotype. The chain couples TRBV6-5 to TRBJ1-1; a weak D match, TRBD1 (5 bases). The germline V gene has CDR1 MNHEY and CDR2 SVGAGI. CDR3 length: 15 amino acids. V lost 4 bases and J 5 bases, leaving 17 bases between the germline ends. The DNA for the CDR3 is TGTGCCAGCAGTTTCGATGGGGTGGGACTAACTGAAGCTTTCTTT. Protein product: CASSFDGVGLTEAFF.

Many counts were recorded for this clonotype. The chain is built from TRBV6-1 and TRBJ2-7, with D unresolved. This CDR3 has 13 residues. Per the germline V gene, CDR1 is MNHNS and CDR2 is SASEGT. Trimming removed 5 bases from V and 4 bases from J, with 12 bases in between. The CDR3 bases are TGTGCCAGCAGTCGAATTTCCTATTACGAGCAGTACTTC. It is translated as CASSRISYYEQYF.

This clonotype was seen at least ten times. This chain connects TRBV28 to TRBJ1-6; D is undetermined. The CDR3 length is 15 residues. Germline V CDR1 and CDR2: MDHEN, SYDVKM. V was shortened by 8 bases and J by 10 bases, with 21 bases between the two germline ends. CDR3 loop: CASGVWSPVESPLHF. The DNA of the CDR3 is TGTGCCAGCGGGGTTTGGAGCCCGGTAGAATCACCCCTCCACTTT.